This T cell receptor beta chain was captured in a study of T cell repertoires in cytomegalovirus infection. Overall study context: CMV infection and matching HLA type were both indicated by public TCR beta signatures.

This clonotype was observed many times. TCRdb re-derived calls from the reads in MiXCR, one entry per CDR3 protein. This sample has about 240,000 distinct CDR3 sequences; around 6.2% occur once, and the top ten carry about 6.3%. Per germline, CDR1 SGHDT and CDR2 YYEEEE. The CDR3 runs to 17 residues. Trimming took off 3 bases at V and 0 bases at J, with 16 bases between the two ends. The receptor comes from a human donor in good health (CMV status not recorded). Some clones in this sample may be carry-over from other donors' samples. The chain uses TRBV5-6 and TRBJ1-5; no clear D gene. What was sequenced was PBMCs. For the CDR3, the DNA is TGTGCCAGCAGCTCCCGGACGGGATGGAATAGCAATCAGCCCCAGCATTTT. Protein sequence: CASSSRTGWNSNQPQHF.